This T cell receptor beta chain derives from a study of molecular identifiers for immune sequencing clone quantification (dated by TCRdb to the late 2010s). As for the study more broadly: For a replicate experiment, RNA from approximately 20,000 or 100,000 naive CD8 T cells was divided into five aliquots, of which four were sequenced. This methods study benchmarked molecular-identifier clustering-based TCR repertoire sequencing (MIDCIRS) and TCR RNA copy counting, using CD8 T cells to do so. What the work shows at the level of the full study, not this receptor alone: When barcode sub-clustering was left out, chimeric consensus sequences inflated TCR diversity, with chimeras reaching as high as 47%. Naive libraries contained spiked-in Jurkat TCR RNA (approximately 10 copies' worth), which is not part of the donor repertoire. In CMV-specific effector cells, clones with more than 20 RNA copies accounted for over 97% of molecules, whereas in naive cells such clones accounted for under 1%. The sizes of highly expanded clones could end up underestimated when identical TCR molecules share a barcode. Spiked-in Jurkat TCR RNA equivalent to a single cell was reported to be detectable even among 850,000 to 1,000,000 naive CD8 T cells. Approximately 3 recovered TCR RNA copies per cell were obtained by modeling, versus about ten by digital PCR, implying a capture efficiency of 25% to 30%.

As concerns this clonotype: There is no known antigen for this receptor. One base away there is no much larger clone; base qualities are not given.

Reading the germline V gene gives CDR1 SGHTS and CDR2 YDEGEE. Including cysteine and phenylalanine, the CDR3 has 18 amino acids. The read is trimmed to its CDR3 DNA, 54 bases read in frame from base 1. Trimming takes 7 bases off V and 2 bases off J; junction bases not matched to a gene: 15. Library prep was done by PCR. For sequencing, a NextSeq 500 was employed. Bulk TCR libraries were made following a previously described method, with the TCR primers given in Table S5. Purification of total RNA was performed with the Qiagen AllPrep DNA/RNA kit. Before any analysis, reads coming from multiple sequencing runs of the same library were combined into one pool. The paper's data handling went like this. Only reads with exact TCR constant sequence were kept, trimmed to 150 nt, and grouped by their 12-nt molecular barcodes. Within each barcode group, reads were sub-clustered at a 15% Levenshtein threshold, and quality-weighted consensus sequences were built per RNA molecule. Non-functional sequences were removed, as were lower-count sequences one edit away from another. On the basis of fitting two negative binomial distributions, barcode sub-clusters with fewer than 20% of the maximum read count were discarded. Clones were called with MiXCR by TCRdb after fastp trimmed the public reads at Q25, and only in-frame beta chains were retained. Every distinct CDR3 protein forms one entry, paired with its most common genes and DNA. V and J calls and clone size were set by TCRdb, not the authors. In this sample the table shows approximately 100,000 distinct CDR3 sequences, 36% of which occur a single time. Of the sample, 4% to 4.5% falls within the top ten clones.

Libraries of naive CD8 T cells were built from about 20,000 to 1,000,000 sorted cells, with 10%, 30% or 50% of the purified RNA used. Naive CD8 T cells, defined as CD8+CD4-CCR7+CD45RA+, were FACS-sorted into RLT Plus buffer on a BD FACSAria II. Detection sensitivity was tested by spiking Jurkat RNA equal to 9 to 10 TCR copies' worth into samples containing about 18,000-1,000,000 naive CD8 T cells. CD8 T cells were enriched using RosetteSep CD8+ T Cell Enrichment Cocktail and Ficoll-Paque, and the enriched cells then underwent ACK red cell lysis. The rearranged segments are TRBV5-8 and TRBJ1-5, and TRBD1 aligns with 10 junction nucleotides. The source is a human donor in good health. Some libraries in this study had Jurkat cell RNA spiked in. Sequencing was performed on naive CD8+ T cells from blood, with Jurkat cell RNA spiked in. The cell subset or site label corresponds to: FACS-sorted CD8+CD4-CCR7+CD45RA+ naive T cells. The encoded CDR3 is CASCTAGQGTIRNQPQHF. The nucleotide sequence is TGTGCCAGCTGCACGGCGGGACAGGGGACTATTCGCAATCAGCCCCAGCATTTT.